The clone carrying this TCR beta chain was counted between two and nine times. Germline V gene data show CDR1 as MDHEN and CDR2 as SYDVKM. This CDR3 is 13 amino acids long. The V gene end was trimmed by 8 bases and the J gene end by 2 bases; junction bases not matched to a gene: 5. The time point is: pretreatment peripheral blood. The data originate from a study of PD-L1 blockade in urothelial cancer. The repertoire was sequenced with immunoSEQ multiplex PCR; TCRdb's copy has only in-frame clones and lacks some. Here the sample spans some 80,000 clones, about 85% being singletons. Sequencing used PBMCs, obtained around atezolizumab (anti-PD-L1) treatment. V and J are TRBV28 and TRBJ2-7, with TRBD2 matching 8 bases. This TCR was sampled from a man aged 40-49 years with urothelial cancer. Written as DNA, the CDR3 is TGTGCCAGCCACCCCGGGAGGGCCTACGAGCAGTACTTC. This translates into CASHPGRAYEQYF.